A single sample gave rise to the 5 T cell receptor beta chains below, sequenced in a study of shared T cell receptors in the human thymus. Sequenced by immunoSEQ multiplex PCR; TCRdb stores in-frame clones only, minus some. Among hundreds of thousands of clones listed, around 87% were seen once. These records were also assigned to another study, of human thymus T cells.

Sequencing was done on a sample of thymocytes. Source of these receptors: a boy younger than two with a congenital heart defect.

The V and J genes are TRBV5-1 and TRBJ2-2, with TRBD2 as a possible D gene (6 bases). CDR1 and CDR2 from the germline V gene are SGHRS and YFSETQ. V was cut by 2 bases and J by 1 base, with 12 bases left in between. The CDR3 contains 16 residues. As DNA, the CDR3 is TGCGCCAGCAGCTTAGGCGGGGAAAAGAACACCGGGGAGCTGTTTTTT. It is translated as CASSLGGEKNTGELFF.

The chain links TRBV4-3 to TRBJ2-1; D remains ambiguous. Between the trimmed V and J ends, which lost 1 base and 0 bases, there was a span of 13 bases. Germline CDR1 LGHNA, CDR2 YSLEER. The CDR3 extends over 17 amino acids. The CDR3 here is CASSQVRVNRSYNEQFF. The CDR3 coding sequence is TGCGCCAGCAGCCAAGTTAGAGTGAACCGCTCCTACAATGAGCAGTTCTTC.

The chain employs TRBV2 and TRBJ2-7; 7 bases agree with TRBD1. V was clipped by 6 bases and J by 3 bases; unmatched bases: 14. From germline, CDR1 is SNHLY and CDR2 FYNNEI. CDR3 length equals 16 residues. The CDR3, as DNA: TGTGCCAGCAGCCAGACGACAGGGATAGCTGGCTACGAGCAGTACTTC. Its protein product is CASSQTTGIAGYEQYF.

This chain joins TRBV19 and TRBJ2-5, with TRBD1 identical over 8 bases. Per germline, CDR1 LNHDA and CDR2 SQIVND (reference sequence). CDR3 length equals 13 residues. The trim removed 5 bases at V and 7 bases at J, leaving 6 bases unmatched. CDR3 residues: CASSSGGVGTQYF. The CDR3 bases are TGTGCCAGTAGTTCAGGGGGCGTGGGGACCCAGTACTTC.

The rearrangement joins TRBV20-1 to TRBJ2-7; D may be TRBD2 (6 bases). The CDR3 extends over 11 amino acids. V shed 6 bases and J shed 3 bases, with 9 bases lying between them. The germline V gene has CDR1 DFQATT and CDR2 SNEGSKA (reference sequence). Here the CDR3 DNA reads TGCAGTGCCGGGGACTTCTACGAGCAGTACTTC. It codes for CSAGDFYEQYF.